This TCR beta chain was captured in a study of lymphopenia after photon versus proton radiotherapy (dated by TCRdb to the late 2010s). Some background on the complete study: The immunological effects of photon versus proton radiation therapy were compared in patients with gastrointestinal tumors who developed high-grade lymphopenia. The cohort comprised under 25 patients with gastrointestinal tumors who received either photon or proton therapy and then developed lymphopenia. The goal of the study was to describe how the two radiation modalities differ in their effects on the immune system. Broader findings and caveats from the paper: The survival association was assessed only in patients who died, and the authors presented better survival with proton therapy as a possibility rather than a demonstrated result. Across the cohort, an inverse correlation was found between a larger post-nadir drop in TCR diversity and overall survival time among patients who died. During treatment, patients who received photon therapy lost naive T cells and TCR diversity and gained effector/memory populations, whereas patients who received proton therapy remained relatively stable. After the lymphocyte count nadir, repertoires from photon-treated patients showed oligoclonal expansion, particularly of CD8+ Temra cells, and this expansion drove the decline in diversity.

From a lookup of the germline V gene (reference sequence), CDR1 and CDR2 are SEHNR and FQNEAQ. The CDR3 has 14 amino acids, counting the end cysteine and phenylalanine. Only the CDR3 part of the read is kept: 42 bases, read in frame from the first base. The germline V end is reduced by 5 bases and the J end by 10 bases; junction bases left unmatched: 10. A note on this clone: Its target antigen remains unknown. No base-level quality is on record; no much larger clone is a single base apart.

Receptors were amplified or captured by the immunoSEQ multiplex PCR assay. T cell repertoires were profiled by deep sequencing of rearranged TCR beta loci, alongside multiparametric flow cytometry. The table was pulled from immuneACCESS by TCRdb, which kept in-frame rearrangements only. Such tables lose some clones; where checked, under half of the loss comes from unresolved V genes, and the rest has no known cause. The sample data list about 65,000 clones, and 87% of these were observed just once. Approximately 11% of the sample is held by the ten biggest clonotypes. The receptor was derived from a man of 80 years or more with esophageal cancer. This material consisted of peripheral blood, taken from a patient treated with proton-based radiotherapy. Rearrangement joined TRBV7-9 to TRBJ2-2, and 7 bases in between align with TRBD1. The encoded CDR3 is CASSLVGDSEELFF. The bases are TGTGCCAGCAGCCTCGTGGGGGACAGCGAGGAGCTGTTTTTT.